This TCR beta chain derives from a study of post-analysis software for immune sequencing data (dated by TCRdb to between 2015 and 2016). Notes on the research overall: Recorded disease courses included relapsing-remitting, secondary progressive and progressive-relapsing multiple sclerosis, with some patients lacking subtype annotation. A subset of samples was prepared in parallel using single-end sample barcoding, then pooled and co-amplified after Illumina adapter ligation. Patient repertoires were compared against roughly 12 previously published healthy control repertoires from donors aged 6 to 25 years.

TCR beta repertoires were profiled from peripheral blood of roughly 13 young patients with multiple sclerosis to demonstrate the VDJtools post-analysis software. The multiple sclerosis patients were children and adolescents between roughly 6 and 16 years of age. Broad study findings and their caveats: Normalized Chao1 diversity was significantly lower in multiple sclerosis patients than controls, suggesting substantial peripheral T-cell clonal expansion. The control group was slightly older than the multiple sclerosis patient group. When samples were clustered directly using the F measure, samples prepared in the same batch co-clustered strongly, which prompted a batch-effect correction. Significantly higher frequencies in patients than in controls were found for roughly five TRBV segments, including TRBV5-6, TRBV5-1 and TRBV20-1.

A word on this clonotype: No antigen is known for it. Base qualities are missing; no much larger clone stands one base away.

From the germline V gene, CDR1 is MNHEY and CDR2 is SVGAGI. Ends trimmed: V by 6 bases, J by 5 bases; bases unmatched to a gene: 8. From the cysteine through the phenylalanine, the CDR3 covers 16 amino acids. The only DNA kept is the CDR3, 48 bases in frame from the first base. Libraries came from PCR. Reads for this sample came from an Illumina HiSeq 2500. To reduce PCR and sequencing biases, unique molecular identifiers were incorporated into the TCR beta cDNA libraries. Some 500,000 cDNA molecules were obtained for every 1 to 10 million input T cells, so each molecule roughly corresponded to one T cell. The same protocol used for the earlier healthy control dataset was applied to prepare and sequence the patient libraries. Samples belonging to the same batch were prepared together, multiplexed and sequenced on a shared HiSeq lane. From the authors' description of their analysis: Raw barcoded reads were processed with MIGEC, and single-read molecular identifier groups were discarded before consensus assembly and CDR3 extraction. Clonotype tables were post-analysed with VDJtools, normalizing diversity by down-sampling all datasets to the smallest sample size. To correct batch-related cross-sample contamination, repertoire overlap clustering matched CDR3 amino acid sequences but not nucleotide sequences. TCRdb itself trimmed the public reads at Q25 with fastp, ran MiXCR and retained productive beta chains. Every entry covers one CDR3 protein and lists the most common genes and DNA from its rows. The V and J calls here are based on TCRdb, not the publication. The sample profile shows 650,000 to 900,000 distinct CDR3 sequences; 40% to 55% of them were found once. The biggest ten clones account for roughly 4.4% of the sample.

The V and J segments used are TRBV6-5 and TRBJ2-3; 13 central nucleotides agree with TRBD2. The sample taken for sequencing was blood. This sequence originates from a girl between 10 and 17 years old with multiple sclerosis. The nucleotides are TGTGCCAGCAGCTTACTAGCGGGAGGGCCGGGAGATACGCAGTATTTT. This codes for CASSLLAGGPGDTQYF.